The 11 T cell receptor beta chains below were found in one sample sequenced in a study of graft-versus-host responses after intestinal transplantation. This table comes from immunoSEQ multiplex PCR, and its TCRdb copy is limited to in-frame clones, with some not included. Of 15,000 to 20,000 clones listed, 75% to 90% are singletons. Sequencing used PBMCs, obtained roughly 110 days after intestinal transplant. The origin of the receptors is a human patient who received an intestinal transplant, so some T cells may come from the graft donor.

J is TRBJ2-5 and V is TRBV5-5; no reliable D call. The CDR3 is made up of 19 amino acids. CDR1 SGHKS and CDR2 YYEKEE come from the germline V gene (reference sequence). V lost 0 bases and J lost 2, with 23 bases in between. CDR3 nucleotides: TGTGCCAGCAGCTTGGGATTTTATCGGGCAGACCACCATCAAGAGACCCAGTACTTC. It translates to CASSLGFYRADHHQETQYF. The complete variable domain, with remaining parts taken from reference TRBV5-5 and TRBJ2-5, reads DAGVTQSPTHLIKTRGQQVTLRCSPISGHKSVSWYQQVLGQGPQFIFQYYEKEERGRGNFPDRFSARQFPNYSSELNVNALLLGDSALYLCASSLGFYRADHHQETQYFGPGTRLLVL.

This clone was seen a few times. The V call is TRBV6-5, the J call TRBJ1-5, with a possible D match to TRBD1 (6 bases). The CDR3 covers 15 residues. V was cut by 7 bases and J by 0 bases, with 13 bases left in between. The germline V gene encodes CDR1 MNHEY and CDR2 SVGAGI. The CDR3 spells CASTLGTLSNQPQHF. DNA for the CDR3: TGTGCCAGCACCTTAGGGACACTTAGCAATCAGCCCCAGCATTTT.

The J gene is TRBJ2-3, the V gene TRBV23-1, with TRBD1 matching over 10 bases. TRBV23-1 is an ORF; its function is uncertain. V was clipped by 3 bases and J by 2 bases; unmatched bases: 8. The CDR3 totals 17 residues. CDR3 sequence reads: CASSHPGTGAPTDTQYF. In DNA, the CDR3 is TGCGCCAGCAGTCATCCCGGGACAGGGGCCCCCACAGATACGCAGTATTTT.

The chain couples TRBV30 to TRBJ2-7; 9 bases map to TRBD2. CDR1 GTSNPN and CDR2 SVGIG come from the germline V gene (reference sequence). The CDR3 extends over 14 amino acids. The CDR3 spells CALSAGGVGYEQYF. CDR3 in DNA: TGTGCATTATCCGCGGGAGGGGTGGGCTACGAGCAGTACTTC.

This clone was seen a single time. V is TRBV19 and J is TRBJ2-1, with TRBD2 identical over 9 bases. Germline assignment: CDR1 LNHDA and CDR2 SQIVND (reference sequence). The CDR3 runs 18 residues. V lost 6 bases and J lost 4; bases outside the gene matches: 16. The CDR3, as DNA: TGTGCCAGTAGATCCATGGGGACTAGCAGCCTGTCGTACAATGAGCAGTTCTTC. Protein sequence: CASRSMGTSSLSYNEQFF. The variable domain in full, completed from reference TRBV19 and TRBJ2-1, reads DGGITQSPKYLFRKEGQNVTLSCEQNLNHDAMYWYRQDPGQGLRLIYYSQIVNDFQKGDIAEGYSVSREKKESFPLTVTSAQKNPTAFYLCASRSMGTSSLSYNEQFFGPGTRLTVL.

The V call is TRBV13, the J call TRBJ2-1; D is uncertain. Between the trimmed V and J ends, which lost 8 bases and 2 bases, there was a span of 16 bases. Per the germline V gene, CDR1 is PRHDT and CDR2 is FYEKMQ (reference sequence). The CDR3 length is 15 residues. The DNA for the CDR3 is TGTGCCAGCCAACCGCAGGACGCCGCCTACAATGAGCAGTTCTTC. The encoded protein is CASQPQDAAYNEQFF.

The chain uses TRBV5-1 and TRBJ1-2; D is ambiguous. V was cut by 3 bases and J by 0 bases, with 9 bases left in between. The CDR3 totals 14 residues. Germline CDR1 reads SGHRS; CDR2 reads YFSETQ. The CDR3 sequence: CASSWTVANYGYTF. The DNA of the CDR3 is TGCGCCAGCAGCTGGACGGTAGCTAACTATGGCTACACCTTC.

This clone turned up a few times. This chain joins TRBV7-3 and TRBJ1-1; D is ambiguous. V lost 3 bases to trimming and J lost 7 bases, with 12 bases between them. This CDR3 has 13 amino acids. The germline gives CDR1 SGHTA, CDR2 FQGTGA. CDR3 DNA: TGTGCCAGCAGCTTCGGGATCCTAGGTGAAGCTTTCTTT. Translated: CASSFGILGEAFF.

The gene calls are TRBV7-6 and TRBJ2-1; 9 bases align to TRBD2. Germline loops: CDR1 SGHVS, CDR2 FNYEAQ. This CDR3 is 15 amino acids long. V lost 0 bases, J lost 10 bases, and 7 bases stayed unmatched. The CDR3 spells CASSLAGGRAGEQFF. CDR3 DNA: TGTGCCAGCAGCTTAGCGGGCGGGAGGGCCGGGGAGCAGTTCTTC.

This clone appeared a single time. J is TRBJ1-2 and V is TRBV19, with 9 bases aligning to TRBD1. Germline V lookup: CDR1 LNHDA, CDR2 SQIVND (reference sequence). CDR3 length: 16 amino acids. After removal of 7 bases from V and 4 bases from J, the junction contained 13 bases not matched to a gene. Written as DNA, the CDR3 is TGTGCCAGTACCCTACTCCCGGGACAGGGAGGCTATGGCTACACCTTC. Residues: CASTLLPGQGGYGYTF.

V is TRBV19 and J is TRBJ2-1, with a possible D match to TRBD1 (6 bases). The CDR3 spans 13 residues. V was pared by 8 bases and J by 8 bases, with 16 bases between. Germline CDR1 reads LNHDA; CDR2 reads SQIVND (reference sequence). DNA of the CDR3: TGTGCCAGTCAGGGGAGCTTTACGGATGAGCAGTTCTTC. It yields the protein CASQGSFTDEQFF.